One and the same sample provided the 14 T cell receptor beta chains below, sequenced in a study of human T cells and chemical hapten exposure. As to time point: patch test 2, 6 weeks after DPC sensitization. Treatment here: therapeutic diphenylcyclopropenone sensitization with weekly scalp DPC. TCRdb independently ran MiXCR on the RACE reads; one entry per CDR3 protein. The sample has about 84,000 distinct CDR3 sequences; under 11% are singletons. The sample consisted of whole blood, taken in connection with sensitization to the hapten diphenylcyclopropenone (DPC). These receptors all stem from a woman aged 45-65 years with alopecia areata. Some clones in this sample may be carry-over from other donors' samples.

This clonotype has more than one count but fewer than ten. CDR3 in DNA: TGCAGTGCTGGGGGGCGTCCCACTGTTGGAAATGAGCAGTTCTTC. As protein: CSAGGRPTVGNEQFF. This rearrangement joins TRBV20-1 to TRBJ2-1, with D possibly called TRBD1 or TRBD2 (6 bases each). Germline V gives CDR1 DFQATT, CDR2 SNEGSKA (reference sequence). Trimming pared 5 bases from V and 7 bases from J, leaving 21 bases between. The CDR3 spans 15 residues.

This clonotype has a handful of counts. V gene TRBV7-2 combines with J gene TRBJ1-6; D ambiguous. V lost 1 base and J lost 7, with 5 bases in between. The CDR3 totals 13 residues. Germline-derived CDR1 and CDR2 are SGHTA and FQGNSA. Written as DNA, the CDR3 is TGTGCCAGCAGCTTAGTAAAGAATTCACCCCTCCACTTT. Encoded protein: CASSLVKNSPLHF.

This clonotype was counted a few times. The J gene is TRBJ2-1, the V gene TRBV12-3 or TRBV12-4; tentative D call: TRBD2 (6 bases). This CDR3 is built from 17 residues. Trimming pared 5 bases from V and 4 bases from J, leaving 21 bases between. The CDR3 loop is CASSGSQGGPRYNEQFF. In DNA form, the CDR3 reads TGTGCCAGCAGTGGGTCCCAAGGAGGGCCCAGGTACAATGAGCAGTTCTTC.

This clonotype was recorded many times. The chain recombines TRBV4-3 with TRBJ2-1, with D possibly being TRBD1 (5 bases). CDR3 length equals 16 residues. Germline values: CDR1 LGHNA, CDR2 YSLEER. V lost 6 bases and J lost 0, with 15 bases in between. As DNA, the CDR3 is TGCGCCAGCAGTACTGTGACAGCTAGCTCCTACAATGAGCAGTTCTTC. Protein: CASSTVTASSYNEQFF.

The chain carries TRBV19 and TRBJ2-1, with D perhaps TRBD2 (6 bases). Germline assignment: CDR1 LNHDA and CDR2 SQIVND (reference sequence). CDR3 length: 15 residues. V was clipped by 3 bases and J by 5 bases, with 14 bases between them. The CDR3 bases are TGTGCCAGTAGTATCCACGGGAGTCCCCACAATGAGCAGTTCTTC. It translates to CASSIHGSPHNEQFF.

The chain is built from TRBV30 and TRBJ2-1, with 12 bases lining up with TRBD2. The germline V gene encodes CDR1 GTSNPN and CDR2 SVGIG (reference sequence). This CDR3 comprises 19 residues. Trimming at V came to 4 bases and at J to 0 bases, leaving 13 bases not matched to a gene. CDR3 sequence reads: CAWTHLRTSGDSSYNEQFF. The CDR3 region has the DNA TGTGCCTGGACCCACCTCCGGACTAGCGGGGACAGCTCCTACAATGAGCAGTTCTTC. The full variable domain, in which reference TRBV30 and TRBJ2-1 provide the parts outside the CDR3, is SQTIHQWPATLVQPVGSPLSLECTVEGTSNPNLYWYRQAAGRGLQLLFYSVGIGQISSEVPQNLSASRPQDRQFILSSKKLLLSDSGFYLCAWTHLRTSGDSSYNEQFFGPGTRLTVL.

The sample holds many counts of this clonotype. The chain has TRBV7-9 and TRBJ2-1, with D hard to call. The CDR3 sequence is 15 residues long. V lost 5 bases to trimming and J lost 7 bases, with 18 bases between them. The germline V gene encodes CDR1 SEHNR and CDR2 FQNEAQ (reference sequence). This CDR3 is CASSPPFRLGNEQFF. CDR3 nucleotides: TGTGCCAGCAGCCCACCATTTCGCCTGGGGAATGAGCAGTTCTTC.

The CDR3 DNA reads TGCAGTGCTAGAACCGCCGAGCGGGGGGGGAATGAGCAGTTCTTC. This gives the protein CSARTAERGGNEQFF. V usage is TRBV20-1 and J usage is TRBJ2-1; 10 positions agree with TRBD2. Germline CDR1 and CDR2: DFQATT and SNEGSKA (reference sequence). The CDR3 extends over 15 amino acids. After removal of 2 bases from V and 7 bases from J, the junction contained 8 bases not matched to a gene.

This clonotype was detected a few times. V gene TRBV18 combines with J gene TRBJ1-4, with D unresolved. CDR3 length: 18 residues. The germline gives CDR1 KGHSH, CDR2 LQKENI. Trimming stripped 5 bases from V and 0 bases from J, with 19 bases between. The CDR3 is CASSSTKRRGATNEKLFF. CDR3 nucleotides: TGTGCCAGCTCATCAACAAAGCGCCGCGGGGCAACTAATGAAAAACTGTTTTTT.

Sample share makes this clonotype medium-sized. In DNA form, the CDR3 reads TGCAGTGCTTCCGTTGGTGGGCGCAATCAGCCCCAGCATTTT. It codes for CSASVGGRNQPQHF. The chain carries TRBV20-1 and TRBJ1-5; D unresolved. The V and J ends lost 5 bases and 2 bases respectively, with 13 bases between them. The CDR3 length is 14 residues. CDR1 DFQATT and CDR2 SNEGSKA come from the germline V gene (reference sequence).

This clonotype appeared many times. V gene TRBV28 combines with J gene TRBJ1-1; TRBD1 is a possible D gene (5 bases). The length of the CDR3 is 13 residues. Trimming removed 6 bases from V and 1 base from J, with 9 bases in between. Germline lookup yields CDR1 MDHEN and CDR2 SYDVKM. The CDR3 region is CASRGRSNTEAFF. In nucleotides, the CDR3 is TGTGCCAGCAGGGGACGGTCGAACACTGAAGCTTTCTTT. The full variable domain, its missing parts supplied by reference TRBV28 and TRBJ1-1, is DVKVTQSSRYLVKRTGEKVFLECVQDMDHENMFWYRQDPGLGLRLIYFSYDVKMKEKGDIPEGYSVSREKKERFSLILESASTNQTSMYLCASRGRSNTEAFFGQGTRLTVV.

This clonotype was recorded many times. This chain uses TRBV12-3 or TRBV12-4 with TRBJ1-5; D remains unclear. CDR3 length: 16 residues. Trimming took off 5 bases at V and 2 bases at J, with 16 bases between the two ends. In DNA, the CDR3 is TGTGCCAGCAGTGCGGTAGGAAGGAGGGGCAATCAGCCCCAGCATTTT. Translated: CASSAVGRRGNQPQHF.

This clonotype has ten or more counts. This chain uses TRBV28 with TRBJ1-2, with a weak D call TRBD1 (6 bases). V was pared by 3 bases and J by 8 bases, with 25 bases between. There are 17 residues in the CDR3. Germline CDR1 reads MDHEN; CDR2 reads SYDVKM. The CDR3 DNA reads as TGTGCCAGCAGTTTCCACCTTGAAGGACAGCCCACCGAAGGCTACACCTTC. Protein product: CASSFHLEGQPTEGYTF.

This clonotype was detected a few times. The chain links TRBV3-1 to TRBJ1-5, with a weak D call TRBD1 (5 bases). This CDR3 region has 13 residues. The germline CDR1 and CDR2 sequences are LGHDT and YNNKEL (reference sequence). V was pared by 5 bases and J by 7 bases, with 12 bases between. The CDR3 region is CASSGRGEQPQHF. For the CDR3, the DNA is TGTGCCAGCAGCGGAAGAGGGGAACAGCCCCAGCATTTT.